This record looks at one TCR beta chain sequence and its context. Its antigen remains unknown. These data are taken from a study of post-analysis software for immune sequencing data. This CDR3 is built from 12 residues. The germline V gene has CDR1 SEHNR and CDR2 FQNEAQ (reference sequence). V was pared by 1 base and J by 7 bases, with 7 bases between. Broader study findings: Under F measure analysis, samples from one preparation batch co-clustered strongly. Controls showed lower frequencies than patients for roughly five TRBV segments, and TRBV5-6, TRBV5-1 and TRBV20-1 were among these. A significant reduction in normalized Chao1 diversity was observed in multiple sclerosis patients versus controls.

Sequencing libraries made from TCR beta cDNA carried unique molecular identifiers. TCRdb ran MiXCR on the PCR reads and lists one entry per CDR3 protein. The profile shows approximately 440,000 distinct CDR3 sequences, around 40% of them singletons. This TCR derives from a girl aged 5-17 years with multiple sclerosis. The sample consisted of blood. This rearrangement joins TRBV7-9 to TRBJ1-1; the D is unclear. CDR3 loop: CASSLEEDEAFF. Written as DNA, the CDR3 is TGTGCCAGCAGCTTAGAGGAGGATGAAGCTTTCTTT.